What follows describes a single TCR beta chain. Its antigen target is currently unknown. Per-nucleotide qualities are absent, and no much larger clonotype sits a single base away. V has 7 bases trimmed and J has 0 bases trimmed; junction bases matching no gene number 14. Reading the germline V gene gives CDR1 SNHLY and CDR2 FYNNEI. The CDR3 numbers 17 residues from cysteine through phenylalanine. Only the CDR3 DNA stays, 51 bases, in frame from base 1. TCRbeta CDR3 regions were amplified from genomic DNA by means of the immunoSEQ Assay, a bias-controlled multiplex PCR. The study's own analysis went as follows. Nucleated cell counts per sample were estimated from amplification of reference gene primers within the assay. To quantify the absolute abundance of each unique TCRbeta CDR3 rearrangement, sequence reads were collapsed and filtered. For each sample, productive Simpson clonality was calculated as the square root of Simpson's diversity index over productive rearrangements. Held by TCRdb, this immuneACCESS table contains in-frame sequences only and omits some clones. Under half of the omission traces to an unresolved V gene where checked; the cause of the rest is unknown. Clonal size and the V and J genes are those of that table, whereas D and trimming came from the DNA. This sample has 330,000 or so clones in its table, and about nine tenths of those were observed once. The leading ten clones occupy 7.5% to 10% of the sample.

The data were obtained in a study of blood T cell repertoires in COVID-19 (dated by TCRdb to 2018 to 2021). For the study in its entirety: Samples from collaborators originated in the United States, Italy and Spain and spanned both the acute and convalescent phases of COVID-19. Where available, HLA class I and class II types were obtained from metadata supplied by the sample provider rather than from assay-based typing. A freely available public database, intended as a resource for researchers studying the immune response to SARS-CoV-2, is where the repertoires were released. Subjects who had been exposed to COVID-19, were actively infected with it, or had recovered from it provided the deeply sampled blood TCRbeta repertoires that made up the dataset. Sample metadata almost always included a de-identified subject ID, COVID-19 status, age in years and sex. The material from the prospective study consisted of cDNA or gDNA derived from T cells, B-cell-depleted T cells, or PBMCs. Samples came from the ongoing ImmuneRACE study (first 160 participants) plus 1,254 subjects from 6 global collaborators.

Study-level results and caveats: Clinical and demographic metadata were provided uncurated, with the amount varying by source and participant.

One collaborating source in Seattle enrolled patients during active infection and followed them longitudinally through the course of disease. Collaborating institutions collected whole blood in K2EDTA tubes following their own protocols. For TCRbeta analysis, collaborators shipped samples in one of three forms: frozen whole blood, isolated PBMCs, or DNA extracted from either of those sample types. The sample was peripheral blood. The chain is encoded by TRBV2 joined to TRBJ1-2; a stretch of 7 junction bases matches TRBD1. This TCR was sampled from a man aged 25-45 years with COVID-19, enrolled during active disease. The CDR3 is CASNQGGVGATNYGYTF. The bases are TGTGCCAGCAATCAGGGGGGAGTGGGGGCGACTAACTATGGCTACACCTTC.